These T cell receptor beta chains were read from a single sample in a study of control samples from healthy donors and cancer patients. Sequencing was performed with immunoSEQ multiplex PCR; in TCRdb, only in-frame clones are kept and a portion is missing. The sample has around 150,000 clones; around 90% are singletons. The sequencing input was blood. The receptors stem from a man aged 30 to 45 in good health. CDR3s include the opening cysteine and the closing phenylalanine or tryptophan. Each record gives: V gene, CDR3 length, clone size, CDR3 protein. Rows may omit the clone size; those that give it use once, few, many or a size class.

V: TRBV15; length: 15; size: few; CDR3: CATSRDKGGGRGYTF
V: TRBV27; length: 14; size: once; CDR3: CASRPTGTSYGYTF
V: TRBV29-1; length: 13; size: .; CDR3: CSVMTGGPETQYF
V: TRBV30; length: 13; size: .; CDR3: CAWSVLLRDTQYF
V: TRBV6-5; length: 11; size: .; CDR3: CAHSRGDTQYF
V: TRBV4-3; length: 20; size: .; CDR3: CASSHLPGLASEGGSGELFF
V: TRBV5-1; length: 13; size: .; CDR3: CASSLGGTGELFF
V: TRBV6-4; length: 14; size: .; CDR3: CARSTGCYNSPLHF
V: TRBV5-5; length: 13; size: .; CDR3: CASSLEGRKEAFF
V: TRBV5-6; length: 14; size: .; CDR3: CASSYGTGAGEQYF
V: TRBV6-2/TRBV6-3; length: 14; size: .; CDR3: CASSPRTGSYGYTF
V: TRBV7-8; length: 14; size: few; CDR3: CASSLEGFGGEQYF
V: TRBV6-2/TRBV6-3; length: 15; size: .; CDR3: CASSAQGGPGGGYTF
V: TRBV27; length: 15; size: .; CDR3: CASSQRPPGNTEAFF
V: TRBV29-1; length: 12; size: .; CDR3: CSVRGTGGTQYF
V: TRBV11-1; length: 17; size: .; CDR3: CASSLARRGSSYNEQFF
V: TRBV6-6; length: 15; size: .; CDR3: CASSYAAGGTDEQFF
V: TRBV18; length: 13; size: .; CDR3: CASSGQMNTEAFF
V: TRBV7-3; length: 15; size: .; CDR3: CASSSTSGSYNEQFF
V: TRBV2; length: 14; size: few; CDR3: CASRADSGRREQYF
V: TRBV7-2; length: 14; size: .; CDR3: CASSPLGSGNTIYF
V: TRBV28; length: 17; size: .; CDR3: CASSDHRDRVGSQPQHF
V: TRBV11-2; length: 11; size: .; CDR3: CASIQGAGYTF
V: TRBV12-3/TRBV12-4; length: 12; size: .; CDR3: CASRLTYSPLHF
V: TRBV4-3; length: 16; size: once; CDR3: CASSQDRGRRNEKLFF
V: TRBV7-7; length: 13; size: once; CDR3: CASSPNLQETQYF